These 24 T cell receptor beta chains originate from one sample sequenced in a study of naive and memory T cell subsets. An oligonucleotide containing a UMI was ligated to the 3' end of TCR cDNA. Four PCR rounds used nested alpha and beta constant region primers plus the SP2 primer. Using its own MiXCR run on the 5' RACE reads, TCRdb lists one record per CDR3 protein. The profile covers around 56,000 distinct CDR3 sequences, with about 7.1% appearing a single time and 9.8% taken by the ten largest. These receptors were obtained from a female donor in good health.

This clonotype was found many times. This rearrangement joins TRBV5-1 to TRBJ1-5; 7 positions match TRBD1. The CDR3 is 15 amino acids. CDR1 SGHRS and CDR2 YFSETQ come from the germline V gene. The V segment lost 4 bases and the J segment 5 bases; nucleotides outside the gene matches: 9. The CDR3 loop reads CASSRGGQTHQPQHF. The CDR3 nucleotides are TGCGCCAGCAGCCGAGGGGGACAGACACATCAGCCCCAGCATTTT.

Only a few counts were recorded for this clonotype. The gene calls are TRBV4-3 and TRBJ1-1, with D uncertain. V lost 0 bases, J lost 6 bases, and 14 bases lay in between. CDR3 length: 15 residues. From germline, CDR1 is LGHNA and CDR2 YSLEER. CDR3 residues: CASSQEEAPGPEAFF. CDR3 coding DNA: TGCGCCAGCAGCCAAGAGGAAGCACCGGGCCCTGAAGCTTTCTTT.

This clonotype occurred many times. This chain joins TRBV3-1 and TRBJ1-4; the match to TRBD1 covers 7 bases. CDR3 length: 18 amino acids. Germline CDR1 and CDR2: LGHDT and YNNKEL (reference sequence). With V trimmed by 0 bases and J by 3 bases, 10 bases remained unmatched. DNA for the CDR3: TGTGCCAGCAGCCAAGAAGGCCCCGTGGGACAGCCTAATGAAAAACTGTTTTTT. Amino acid sequence: CASSQEGPVGQPNEKLFF.

Comments on this clonotype: Germline is not matched at one junction end, which may reflect a read error. This rearrangement joins TRBV28 to TRBJ2-3; D unresolved. Germline CDR1 and CDR2: MDHEN and SYDVKM. The CDR3 consists of 12 residues. The CDR3 reads CTSSFAPGTQYF. The CDR3 DNA reads TGTACCAGCAGTTTCGCCCCCGGTACGCAGTATTTT.

The rearrangement links TRBV7-2 to TRBJ1-5; 7 nucleotides line up with TRBD1. This CDR3 region has 15 residues. J gave up 1 base and V 2 bases, and 2 bases lay outside the gene matches. CDR1 is SGHTA and CDR2 is FQGNSA in the germline V gene. CDR3 loop: CASSLTGASNQPQHF. The CDR3 nucleotides read TGTGCCAGCAGCTTAACAGGGGCCAGCAATCAGCCCCAGCATTTT.

This clonotype has only a few counts. The CDR3, as DNA: TGTGCCAGCAGCCTAAGCGGGGGGGGCACAGATACGCAGTATTTT. As protein: CASSLSGGGTDTQYF. This chain uses TRBV13 with TRBJ2-3, with TRBD2 matching 10 bases. Germline V lookup: CDR1 PRHDT, CDR2 FYEKMQ (reference sequence). The CDR3 contains 15 residues. Losses at the gene ends were 5 bases for V and 1 base for J; bases not matched to a gene: 3.

This clonotype has ten or more counts. V is TRBV15 and J is TRBJ2-1; no definite D call. V was clipped by 0 bases and J by 15 bases, with 18 bases between them. Germline values: CDR1 LNHNV, CDR2 YYDKDF (reference sequence). The CDR3 runs 14 residues. DNA for the CDR3: TGTGCCACCAGCAGAGATCAGGCCAGCACCTCCTCGTTCTTC. Its translation is CATSRDQASTSSFF. Together with reference TRBV15 and TRBJ2-1, the CDR3 gives the full variable domain: DAMVIQNPRYQVTQFGKPVTLSCSQTLNHNVMYWYQQKSSQAPKLLFHYYDKDFNNEADTPDNFQSRRPNTSFCFLDIRSPGLGDTAMYLCATSRDQASTSSFFGPGTRLTVL.

This clonotype came up a few times. The V call is TRBV19, the J call TRBJ2-3; 9 bases are a match to TRBD1. Germline CDR1 is LNHDA and CDR2 is SQIVND (reference sequence). The J segment lost 7 bases and the V segment lost 9 bases, leaving 11 bases of the junction unmatched. The CDR3 contains 14 residues. CDR3 sequence (DNA): TGTGCCAGCAAGGACAGGGGAGTCATGAATACGCAGTATTTT. It is translated as CASKDRGVMNTQYF.

This chain connects TRBV14 to TRBJ2-4, with 7 positions matching TRBD1. This CDR3 region has 15 residues. Trimming cost V 1 base and J 10 bases; bases outside gene matches: 10. Germline-derived CDR1 and CDR2 are SGHDN and FVKESK. The CDR3 coding sequence is TGTGCCAGCAGCCAAGGAGGGGGCAGGGGATGGATTCAGTACTTC. Its translation is CASSQGGGRGWIQYF.

The gene calls are TRBV5-5 and TRBJ2-7; D is ambiguous. In germline, CDR1 is SGHKS, CDR2 YYEKEE (reference sequence). The CDR3 contains 12 residues. Trimming removed 0 bases from V and 6 bases from J, with 7 bases in between. The CDR3 DNA is TGTGCCAGCAGCTTGGTTCGAGCCGAGCAGTACTTC. It translates to CASSLVRAEQYF. The complete variable domain, with remaining parts taken from reference TRBV5-5 and TRBJ2-7, reads DAGVTQSPTHLIKTRGQQVTLRCSPISGHKSVSWYQQVLGQGPQFIFQYYEKEERGRGNFPDRFSARQFPNYSSELNVNALLLGDSALYLCASSLVRAEQYFGPGTRLTVT.

This clonotype was seen ten or more times. The CDR3 DNA is TGCGCCAGCAGCTTGGAAGGGTTCGTGAACACTGAAGCTTTCTTT. This encodes CASSLEGFVNTEAFF. The chain links TRBV5-1 to TRBJ1-1, with D unclear. Trimming shortened V by 0 bases and J by 0 bases, and 9 bases separated the two germline ends. This CDR3 is 15 amino acids long. In germline, CDR1 is SGHRS, CDR2 YFSETQ.

This clonotype was seen more than once but under ten times. A clone one base away is much larger, so this may be a read error. The chain uses TRBV6-5 and TRBJ2-7; D is unresolved. Trimming cost V 4 bases and J 2 bases, with 3 bases left between them. CDR3 length: 11 amino acids. Germline assignment: CDR1 MNHEY and CDR2 SVGAGI. The CDR3 sequence: CASSSPYEQYF. Here the CDR3 DNA reads TGTGCCAGCAGTTCCCCCTACGAGCAGTACTTC.

Concerning this clonotype: One end of the junction is discordant with germline, which a read error may explain. The CDR3 reads CSARGPTSSEQYF. The CDR3 DNA follows: TGCAGTGCCCGGGGTCCAACGTCCTCCGAGCAGTACTTC. The chain employs TRBV20-1 and TRBJ2-7; D might be TRBD2 (5 bases). The CDR3 is made up of 13 amino acids. Per germline, CDR1 DFQATT and CDR2 SNEGSKA (reference sequence).

Ten or more counts support this clonotype. The chain links TRBV6-6 to TRBJ1-1; TRBD1 is a possible D gene (5 bases). V was cut by 2 bases and J by 5 bases, with 12 bases left in between. Germline V gene sequence: CDR1 MNHNY, CDR2 SVGAGI (reference sequence). The CDR3 runs to 14 residues. The CDR3 spells CASSYPGGVTEAFF. CDR3 bases: TGTGCCAGCAGTTACCCTGGAGGGGTAACTGAAGCTTTCTTT.

This clonotype came up many times. This chain connects TRBV29-1 to TRBJ1-2; a weak D match, TRBD1 (6 bases). Germline CDR1 SQVTM, CDR2 ANQGSEA. This CDR3 spans 12 amino acids. The V and J ends lost 4 bases and 1 base respectively, with 7 bases between them. The CDR3 is CSVAQGNYGYTF. The CDR3 DNA reads TGCAGCGTTGCACAGGGTAACTATGGCTACACCTTC.

This chain uses TRBV4-2 with TRBJ2-1; D is perhaps TRBD2 (6 bases). V was cut by 3 bases and J by 6 bases, with 15 bases left in between. Germline CDR1 reads LGHNA; CDR2 reads YNFKEQ. The CDR3 is made up of 15 amino acids. The CDR3 coding sequence is TGTGCCAGCAGCCATCGAAAGGAGGGACTCAATGAGCAGTTCTTC. Residues: CASSHRKEGLNEQFF.

This clonotype was recorded many times. The V call is TRBV7-2, the J call TRBJ2-5; no firm D call. V was cut by 3 bases and J by 1 base, with 3 bases left in between. CDR1 and CDR2 from the germline V gene are SGHTA and FQGNSA. The CDR3 has 12 amino acids. The CDR3 is CASSFRQETQYF. The CDR3 DNA reads as TGTGCCAGCAGCTTCCGCCAAGAGACCCAGTACTTC.

The rearrangement uses TRBV18 and TRBJ2-7; the D gene is possibly TRBD1 (6 bases). Germline CDR1 KGHSH, CDR2 LQKENI. The V end lost 5 bases, the J end lost 5 bases, and 13 bases lay between the germline ends. The CDR3 spans 13 residues. The CDR3 is CASSAGVENEQYF. The CDR3, as DNA: TGTGCCAGCTCAGCAGGGGTGGAGAACGAGCAGTACTTC. Full variable domain (missing parts from reference TRBV18 and TRBJ2-7): NAGVMQNPRHLVRRRGQEARLRCSPMKGHSHVYWYRQLPEEGLKFMVYLQKENIIDESGMPKERFSAEFPKEGPSILRIQQVVRGDSAAYFCASSAGVENEQYFGPGTRLTVT.

This clonotype has just a few counts. CDR3 sequence reads: CASSVSQPGVSRHEQFF. The CDR3 nucleotides read TGTGCCAGCAGTGTTTCCCAACCGGGGGTTAGTCGGCATGAGCAGTTCTTC. The V call is TRBV12-3 or TRBV12-4, the J call TRBJ2-1; TRBD2 might be the D (6 bases). The CDR3 runs to 17 residues. Trimming shortened V by 5 bases and J by 8 bases, and 25 bases separated the two germline ends.

V gene TRBV27 combines with J gene TRBJ2-3; D remains ambiguous. Germline V lookup: CDR1 MNHEY, CDR2 SMNVEV (reference sequence). There are 15 residues in the CDR3. V lost 6 bases, J lost 1 base, and 14 bases lay in between. The CDR3 DNA sequence: TGTGCCAGCAGCCCCCTCCCCCCAGGCACAGATACGCAGTATTTT. Protein: CASSPLPPGTDTQYF.

This clonotype was counted many times. This chain uses TRBV12-3 or TRBV12-4 with TRBJ1-5, with D unresolved. The CDR3 is 13 residues long. Deletions cut 7 bases from V and 7 bases from J, with 14 bases between. The CDR3 bases are TGTGCCAGCACCGAGGGTCCCAGGCAGCCCCAGCATTTT. Amino acid sequence: CASTEGPRQPQHF.

This clonotype was picked up a small number of times. The V gene is TRBV25-1, the J gene TRBJ1-3; D not resolved. Germline values: CDR1 MGHDK, CDR2 SYGVNS. V was trimmed by 1 base and J by 0 bases, leaving 7 bases between them. The CDR3 spans 15 residues. The CDR3 spells CASSESRGSGNTIYF. CDR3 bases: TGTGCCAGCAGTGAATCTCGAGGCTCTGGAAACACCATATATTTT.

V usage is TRBV12-3 or TRBV12-4 and J usage is TRBJ1-1; TRBD1 aligns across 9 bases. This CDR3 is 14 amino acids long. Losses at the gene ends were 5 bases for V and 9 bases for J; bases not matched to a gene: 10. CDR3 DNA: TGTGCCAGCAGTCCGGACAGGGGAAGAGGGAAAGCTTTCTTT. Residues: CASSPDRGRGKAFF.

In its sample, this clonotype was seen many times. This chain connects TRBV28 to TRBJ1-1; 9 nucleotides match TRBD1. CDR1 is MDHEN and CDR2 is SYDVKM in the germline V gene. The CDR3 is 14 residues long. The J segment lost 5 bases and the V segment lost 2 bases, leaving 3 bases of the junction unmatched. As DNA, the CDR3 is TGTGCCAGCAGTTTAGGGGACAGGGTGACTGAAGCTTTCTTT. This gives the protein CASSLGDRVTEAFF.